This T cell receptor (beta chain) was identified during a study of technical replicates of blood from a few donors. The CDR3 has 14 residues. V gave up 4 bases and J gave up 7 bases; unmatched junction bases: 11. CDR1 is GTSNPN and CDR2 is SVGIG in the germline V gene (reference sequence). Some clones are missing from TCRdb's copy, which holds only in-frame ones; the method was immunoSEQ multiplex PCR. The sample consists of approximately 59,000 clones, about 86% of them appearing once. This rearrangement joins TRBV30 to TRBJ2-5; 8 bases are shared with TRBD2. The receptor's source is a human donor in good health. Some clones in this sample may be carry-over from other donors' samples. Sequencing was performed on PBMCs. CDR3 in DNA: TGTGCCTGGAAATTAGCGGGGCAAGTTTTGACCCAGTACTTC. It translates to CAWKLAGQVLTQYF.